The subject of this entry is one T cell receptor beta chain. Antigen specificity is unknown. The data stem from a study of T-cell reconstitution after alpha-beta-depleted transplantation in children. Study results and caveats: It was newly produced T cells that mostly accounted for T-cell counts and diversity one year after transplant.

The V gene end was trimmed by 6 bases and the J gene end by 5 bases; junction bases not matched to a gene: 12. The length of the CDR3 is 14 residues. Germline V lookup: CDR1 DFQATT, CDR2 SNEGSKA (reference sequence). Researchers prepared the TCRbeta library using unique molecular identifiers, the study reports. TCRdb re-analysed the PCR reads in MiXCR, keeping a single row per CDR3 protein. The sample consists of about 580,000 distinct CDR3 sequences, more than 20% of them appearing once. The sample was PBMCs, mostly from graft donor cells, taken 360 days after TCRalphabeta/CD19-depleted stem cell transplant. This clonotype was obtained from a boy in the first two years of life who had a stem cell transplant for acute myeloid leukemia, so the T cells may come from the graft donor. This rearrangement joins TRBV20-1 to TRBJ2-7; 8 bases are shared with TRBD1. The CDR3 region is CSAALGQGFHEQYV. The CDR3, as DNA: TGCAGTGCCGCCCTCGGACAGGGCTTCCACGAGCAGTACGTC.